The source of this T cell receptor beta chain is a study of blood T cell repertoires in COVID-19. This CDR3 region has 15 residues. Deletions cut 1 base from V and 1 base from J, with 10 bases between. Looked up from germline, CDR1 is KGHSH and CDR2 is LQKENI. Method: immunoSEQ multiplex PCR; TCRdb's copy keeps in-frame clones and lacks some. The profile shows about 250,000 clones, 70% to 90% of them singletons. The sequence was obtained from a man aged 18 to 30 with active or convalescent COVID-19. The sequenced sample was peripheral blood. The chain carries TRBV18 and TRBJ2-5, with a possible D match to TRBD1 (5 bases). The CDR3 protein is CASSPRQGSQETQYF. CDR3 sequence (DNA): TGTGCCAGCTCACCACGTCAGGGCTCCCAAGAGACCCAGTACTTC.